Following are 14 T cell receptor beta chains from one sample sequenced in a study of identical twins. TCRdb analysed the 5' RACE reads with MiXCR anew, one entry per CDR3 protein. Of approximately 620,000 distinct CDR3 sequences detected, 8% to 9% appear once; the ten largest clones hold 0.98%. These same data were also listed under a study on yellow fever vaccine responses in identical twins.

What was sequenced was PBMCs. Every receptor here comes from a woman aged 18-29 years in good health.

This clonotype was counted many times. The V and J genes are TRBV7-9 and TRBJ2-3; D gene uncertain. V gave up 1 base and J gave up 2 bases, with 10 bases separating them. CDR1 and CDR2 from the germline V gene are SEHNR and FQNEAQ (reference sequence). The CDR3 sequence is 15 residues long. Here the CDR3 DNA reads TGTGCCAGCAGCTTAGGAGAGATAGCCACAGATACGCAGTATTTT. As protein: CASSLGEIATDTQYF.

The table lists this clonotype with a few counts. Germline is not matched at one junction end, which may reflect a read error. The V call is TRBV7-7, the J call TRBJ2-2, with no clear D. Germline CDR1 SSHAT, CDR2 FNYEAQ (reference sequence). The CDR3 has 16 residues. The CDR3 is CASSLVMVDNTGELFF. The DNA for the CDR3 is TGTGCTAGCAGCTTAGTTATGGTGGATAACACCGGGGAGCTGTTTTTT. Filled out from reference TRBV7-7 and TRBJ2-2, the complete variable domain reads GAGVSQSPRYKVTKRGQDVTLRCDPISSHATLYWYQQALGQGPEFLTYFNYEAQPDKSGLPSDRFSAERPEGSISTLTIQRTEQRDSAMYRCASSLVMVDNTGELFFGEGSRLTVL.

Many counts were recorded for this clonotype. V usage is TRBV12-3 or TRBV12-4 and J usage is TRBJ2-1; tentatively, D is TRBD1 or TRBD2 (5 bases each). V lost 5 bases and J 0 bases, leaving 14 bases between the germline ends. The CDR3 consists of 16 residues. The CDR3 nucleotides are TGTGCCAGCAGTCCCCCGGGACGCTCCTCCTACAATGAGCAGTTCTTC. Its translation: CASSPPGRSSYNEQFF.

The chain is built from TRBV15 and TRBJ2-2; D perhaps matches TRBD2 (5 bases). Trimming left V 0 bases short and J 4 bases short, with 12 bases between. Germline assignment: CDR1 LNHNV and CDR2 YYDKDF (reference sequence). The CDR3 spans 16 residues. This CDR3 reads CATSRDFPGGTGELFF. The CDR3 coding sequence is TGTGCCACCAGCAGAGATTTCCCCGGAGGCACCGGGGAGCTGTTTTTT. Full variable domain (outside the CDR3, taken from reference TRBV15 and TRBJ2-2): DAMVIQNPRYQVTQFGKPVTLSCSQTLNHNVMYWYQQKSSQAPKLLFHYYDKDFNNEADTPDNFQSRRPNTSFCFLDIRSPGLGDTAMYLCATSRDFPGGTGELFFGEGSRLTVL.

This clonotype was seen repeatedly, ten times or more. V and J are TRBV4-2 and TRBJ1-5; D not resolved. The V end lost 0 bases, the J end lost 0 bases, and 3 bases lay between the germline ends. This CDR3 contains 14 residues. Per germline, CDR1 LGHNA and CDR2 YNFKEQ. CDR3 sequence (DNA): TGTGCCAGCAGCCAAGATAGTAGCAATCAGCCCCAGCATTTT. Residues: CASSQDSSNQPQHF.

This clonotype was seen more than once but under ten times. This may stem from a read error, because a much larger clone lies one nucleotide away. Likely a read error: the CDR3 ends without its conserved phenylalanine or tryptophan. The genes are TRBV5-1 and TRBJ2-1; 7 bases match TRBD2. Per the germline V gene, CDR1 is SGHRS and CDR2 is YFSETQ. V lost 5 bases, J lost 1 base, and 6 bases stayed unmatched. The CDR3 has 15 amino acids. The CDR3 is CASSSQRGSYNEQFL. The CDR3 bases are TGCGCCAGCAGTTCTCAGCGGGGATCCTACAATGAGCAGTTCCTC.

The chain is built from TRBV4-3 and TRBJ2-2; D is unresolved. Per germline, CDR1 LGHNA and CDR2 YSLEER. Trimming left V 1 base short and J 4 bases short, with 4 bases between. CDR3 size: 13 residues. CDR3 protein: CASSQGTTGELFF. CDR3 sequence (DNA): TGCGCCAGCAGCCAAGGGACCACCGGGGAGCTGTTTTTT.

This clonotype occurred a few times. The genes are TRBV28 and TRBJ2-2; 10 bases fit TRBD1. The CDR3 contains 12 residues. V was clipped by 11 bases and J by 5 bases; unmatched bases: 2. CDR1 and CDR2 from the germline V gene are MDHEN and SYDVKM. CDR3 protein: CARGQGTGELFF. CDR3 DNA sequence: TGTGCCCGGGGACAGGGGACCGGGGAGCTGTTTTTT.

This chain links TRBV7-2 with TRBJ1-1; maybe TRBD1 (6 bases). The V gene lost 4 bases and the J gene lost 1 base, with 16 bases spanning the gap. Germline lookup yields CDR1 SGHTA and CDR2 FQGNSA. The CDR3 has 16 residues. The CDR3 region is CASSYRAGGWNTEAFF. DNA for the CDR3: TGTGCCAGCAGCTACCGGGCGGGGGGCTGGAACACTGAAGCTTTCTTT.

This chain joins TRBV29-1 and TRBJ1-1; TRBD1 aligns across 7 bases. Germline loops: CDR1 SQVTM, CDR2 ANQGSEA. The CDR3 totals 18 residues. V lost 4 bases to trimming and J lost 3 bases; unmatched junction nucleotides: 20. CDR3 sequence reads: CSVVGATGVLASYTEAFF. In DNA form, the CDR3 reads TGCAGCGTTGTGGGGGCCACAGGGGTCCTCGCGTCCTACACTGAAGCTTTCTTT.

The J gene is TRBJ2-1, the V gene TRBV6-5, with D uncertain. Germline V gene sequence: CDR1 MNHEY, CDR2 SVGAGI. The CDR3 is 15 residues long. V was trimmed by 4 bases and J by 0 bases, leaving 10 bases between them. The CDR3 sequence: CASSSQLTSYNEQFF. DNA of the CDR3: TGTGCCAGCAGTTCCCAGCTGACCTCCTACAATGAGCAGTTCTTC.

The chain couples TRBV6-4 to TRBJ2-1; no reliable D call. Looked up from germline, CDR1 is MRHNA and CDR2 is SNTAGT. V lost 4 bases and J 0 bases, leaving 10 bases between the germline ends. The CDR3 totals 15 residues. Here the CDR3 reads CASSASKSSYNEQFF. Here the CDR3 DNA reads TGTGCCAGCAGTGCATCAAAAAGCTCCTACAATGAGCAGTTCTTC.

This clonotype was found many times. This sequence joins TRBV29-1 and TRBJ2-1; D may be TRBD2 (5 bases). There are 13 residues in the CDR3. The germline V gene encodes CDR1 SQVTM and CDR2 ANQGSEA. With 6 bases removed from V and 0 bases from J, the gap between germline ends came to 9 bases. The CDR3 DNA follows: TGCAGCGTGGACCGGGGCTCCTACAATGAGCAGTTCTTC. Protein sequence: CSVDRGSYNEQFF.

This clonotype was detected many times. The CDR3 is CASKGLAGTDTQYF. The CDR3 DNA is TGTGCCAGCAAGGGACTAGCGGGCACAGATACGCAGTATTTT. The rearrangement links TRBV6-2 or TRBV6-3 to TRBJ2-3; TRBD2 matches at 11 bases. Looked up from germline, CDR1 is MNHEY and CDR2 is SVGEGT. There are 14 residues in the CDR3. V was clipped by 7 bases and J by 1 base; unmatched bases: 1.